Below are 3 T cell receptor beta chains sequenced from a single sample in a study of cytomegalovirus exposure and HLA in healthy donors. Primers for the PCR totalled 60 Vbeta and 13 Jbeta. Generated by immunoSEQ multiplex PCR, the TCRdb table keeps only in-frame clones and is missing some. The table has tens of thousands of clones, approximately 82% seen once. The sequenced material came from PBMCs. The receptors come from a man aged 40-55 years in good health and CMV-seronegative.

This clone came up once. The rearrangement uses TRBV4-1 and TRBJ1-2, with D possibly matching TRBD1 (5 bases). CDR3 length: 13 amino acids. V was pared by 5 bases and J by 1 base, with 8 bases between. The germline V gene has CDR1 MGHRA and CDR2 YSYEKL. The CDR3 loop reads CASSFDSNYGYTF. In nucleotides, the CDR3 is TGCGCCAGCAGCTTCGACAGTAACTATGGCTACACCTTC.

The CDR3 DNA sequence: TGTGCCAGCAGCTTAATCTCGGGTGCAACTAATGAAAAACTGTTTTTT. This sequence encodes CASSLISGATNEKLFF. The chain has TRBV7-9 and TRBJ1-4; D uncertain. With 2 bases removed from V and 0 bases from J, the gap between germline ends came to 10 bases. Germline values: CDR1 SEHNR, CDR2 FQNEAQ (reference sequence). The CDR3 is 16 amino acids. Drawing the rest from reference TRBV7-9 and TRBJ1-4, the complete variable domain is DTGVSQNPRHKITKRGQNVTFRCDPISEHNRLYWYRQTLGQGPEFLTYFQNEAQLEKSRLLSDRFSAERPKGSFSTLEIQRTEQGDSAMYLCASSLISGATNEKLFFGSGTQLSVL.

J is TRBJ2-4 and V is TRBV7-9, with TRBD1 matching over 11 bases. This CDR3 region has 14 residues. V shed 2 bases and J 15 bases; nucleotides not matched to a gene: 9. CDR1 and CDR2 (germline): SEHNR, FQNEAQ (reference sequence). The DNA for the CDR3 is TGTGCCAGCAGCTTAAGTCGGACAGGGGGCTGGCGGTACTTC. It specifies CASSLSRTGGWRYF.